Below, 8 T cell receptor beta chains from the same sample are listed, as sequenced in a study of blood T cell repertoires in COVID-19. Repertoires were generated with immunoSEQ multiplex PCR, while TCRdb's copy carries only in-frame clones and drops some. The table has 400,000 to 450,000 clones, 89% seen once. Material: peripheral blood. These receptors were taken from a woman aged 40 to 50 with COVID-19, enrolled during active disease.

The chain has TRBV28 and TRBJ2-7, with TRBD1 matching 9 bases. Germline V gene sequence: CDR1 MDHEN, CDR2 SYDVKM. The CDR3 has 14 amino acids. J gave up 1 base and V 6 bases, and 4 bases lay outside the gene matches. In nucleotides, the CDR3 is TGTGCCAGCAGCAAGACAGGGGGTTCCTACGAGCAGTACTTC. Translation gives CASSKTGGSYEQYF.

V is TRBV7-6 and J is TRBJ2-1; D remains ambiguous. CDR1 and CDR2 from the germline V gene are SGHVS and FNYEAQ. This CDR3 is 12 amino acids long. The ends were cut back, 0 bases at V and 11 bases at J, with 8 bases in the middle. The CDR3 DNA reads as TGTGCCAGCAGCTTAGCGGGCCCGAAGCAGTTCTTC. Translation: CASSLAGPKQFF.

The rearrangement joins TRBV4-1 to TRBJ2-6, with D possibly matching TRBD1 (6 bases). Trimming left V 3 bases short and J 4 bases short, with 13 bases between. This CDR3 region has 16 residues. Germline CDR1 MGHRA, CDR2 YSYEKL. CDR3 in amino acids: CASSQDTGFGANVLTF. As DNA, the CDR3 is TGCGCCAGCAGCCAGGATACAGGGTTCGGGGCCAACGTCCTGACTTTC.

The genes are TRBV5-4 and TRBJ1-3; weak D call: TRBD1 (5 bases). With 0 bases removed from V and 2 bases from J, the gap between germline ends came to 9 bases. The CDR3 runs to 15 residues. Germline V lookup: CDR1 SGHNT, CDR2 YYREEE (reference sequence). The DNA of the CDR3 is TGTGCCAGCAGCTTGGATAGGGGTGCTGGAAACACCATATATTTT. Its protein product is CASSLDRGAGNTIYF.

The J gene is TRBJ2-3, the V gene TRBV27; 14 bases fit TRBD2. The CDR3 loop spans 18 amino acids. J gave up 0 bases and V 5 bases, and 7 bases lay outside the gene matches. The germline CDR1 and CDR2 sequences are MNHEY and SMNVEV (reference sequence). CDR3 nucleotides: TGTGCCAGCAGTCATAGGACTAGCGGGGGGCTTAGCACAGATACGCAGTATTTT. Its translation: CASSHRTSGGLSTDTQYF.

The rearrangement links TRBV2 to TRBJ1-5; D possibly corresponds to TRBD1 (6 bases). The CDR3 is 16 amino acids. V was shortened by 6 bases and J by 0 bases, with 15 bases between the two germline ends. From germline, CDR1 is SNHLY and CDR2 FYNNEI. The CDR3: CASRGDITNSNQPQHF. Written as DNA, the CDR3 is TGTGCCAGCAGGGGGGACATAACTAATAGCAATCAGCCCCAGCATTTT.

V gene TRBV7-8 combines with J gene TRBJ2-5; 7 bases match TRBD1. Unmatched junction bases numbered 5, after V lost 4 bases and J lost 3 bases. The CDR3 runs 14 residues. Germline V gene sequence: CDR1 SGHVS, CDR2 FQNEAQ. The DNA of the CDR3 is TGTGCCAGCAGCTCAAACAGGGGTAAAGAGACCCAGTACTTC. This encodes CASSSNRGKETQYF.

This clone has only a few counts. This chain links TRBV19 with TRBJ2-2; TRBD2 aligns across 8 bases. Germline V gives CDR1 LNHDA, CDR2 SQIVND (reference sequence). V lost 5 bases and J lost 6; bases outside the gene matches: 8. The CDR3 spans 15 residues. This CDR3 reads CASSVGLAGAGELFF. CDR3 nucleotide sequence: TGTGCCAGTAGTGTAGGACTAGCAGGGGCCGGGGAGCTGTTTTTT.